The present entry profiles one T cell receptor beta chain with its context. The data stem from a study of T cells after yellow fever vaccination. TCRdb re-derived calls from the 5' RACE reads in MiXCR, one entry per CDR3 protein. This table holds approximately 580,000 distinct CDR3 sequences, about 15% found once. Germline V gives CDR1 SGHRS, CDR2 YFSETQ. This CDR3 has 13 residues. Trimming shortened V by 4 bases and J by 6 bases, and 8 bases separated the two germline ends. V and J are TRBV5-1 and TRBJ2-6; D might be TRBD1 or TRBD2, each matching 5 bases. Sequences were derived from PBMCs, sampled 5 days after the first yellow fever vaccination. The TCR was taken from a man aged 18 to 30 who received the YFV17D yellow fever vaccine. The CDR3 nucleotides are TGCGCCAGCAGCGGGACGGAGGCCAACGTCCTGACTTTC. It codes for CASSGTEANVLTF.